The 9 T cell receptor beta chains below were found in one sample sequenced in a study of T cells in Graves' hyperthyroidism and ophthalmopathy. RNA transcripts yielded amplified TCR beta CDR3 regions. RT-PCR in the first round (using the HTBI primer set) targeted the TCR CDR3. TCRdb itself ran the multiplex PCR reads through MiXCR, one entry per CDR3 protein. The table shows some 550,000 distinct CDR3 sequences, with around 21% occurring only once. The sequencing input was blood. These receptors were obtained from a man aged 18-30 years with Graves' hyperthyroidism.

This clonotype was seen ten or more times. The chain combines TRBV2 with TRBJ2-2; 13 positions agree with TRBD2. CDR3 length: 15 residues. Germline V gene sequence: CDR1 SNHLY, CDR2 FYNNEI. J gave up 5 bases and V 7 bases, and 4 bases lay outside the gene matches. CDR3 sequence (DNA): TGTGCCAGCACCCTGACTAGCGGGGGGACCGGGGAGCTGTTTTTT. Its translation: CASTLTSGGTGELFF.

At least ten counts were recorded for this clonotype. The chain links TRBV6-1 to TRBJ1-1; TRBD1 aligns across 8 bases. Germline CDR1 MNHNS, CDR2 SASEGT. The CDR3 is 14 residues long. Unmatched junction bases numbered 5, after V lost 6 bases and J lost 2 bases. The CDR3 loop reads CASRTTGENTEAFF. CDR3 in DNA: TGTGCCAGCAGAACGACAGGGGAAAACACTGAAGCTTTCTTT.

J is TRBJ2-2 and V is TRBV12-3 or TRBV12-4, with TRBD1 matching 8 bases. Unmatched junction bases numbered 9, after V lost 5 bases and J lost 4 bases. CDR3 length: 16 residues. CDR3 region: CASSRQGPWGTGELFF. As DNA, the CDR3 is TGTGCCAGCAGTCGACAGGGGCCCTGGGGCACCGGGGAGCTGTTTTTT.

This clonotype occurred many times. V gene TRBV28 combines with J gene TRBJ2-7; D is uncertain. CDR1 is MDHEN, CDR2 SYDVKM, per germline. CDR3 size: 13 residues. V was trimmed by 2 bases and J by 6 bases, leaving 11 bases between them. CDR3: CASSLPGRGEQYF. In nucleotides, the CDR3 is TGTGCCAGCAGTTTACCTGGACGAGGCGAGCAGTACTTC.

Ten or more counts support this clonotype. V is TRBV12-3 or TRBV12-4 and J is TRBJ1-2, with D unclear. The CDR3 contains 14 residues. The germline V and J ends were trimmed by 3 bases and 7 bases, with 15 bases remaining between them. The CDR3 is CASSFGGRVGGYTF. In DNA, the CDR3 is TGTGCCAGCAGTTTCGGCGGCCGAGTCGGTGGCTACACCTTC.

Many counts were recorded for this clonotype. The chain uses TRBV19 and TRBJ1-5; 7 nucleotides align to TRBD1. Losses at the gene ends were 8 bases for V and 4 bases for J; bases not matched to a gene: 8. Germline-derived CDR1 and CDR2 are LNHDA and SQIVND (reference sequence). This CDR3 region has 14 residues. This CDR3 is CASGQAQGNQPQHF. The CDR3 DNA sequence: TGTGCCAGTGGACAGGCGCAAGGGAATCAGCCCCAGCATTTT. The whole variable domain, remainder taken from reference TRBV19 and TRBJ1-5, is DGGITQSPKYLFRKEGQNVTLSCEQNLNHDAMYWYRQDPGQGLRLIYYSQIVNDFQKGDIAEGYSVSREKKESFPLTVTSAQKNPTAFYLCASGQAQGNQPQHFGDGTRLSIL.

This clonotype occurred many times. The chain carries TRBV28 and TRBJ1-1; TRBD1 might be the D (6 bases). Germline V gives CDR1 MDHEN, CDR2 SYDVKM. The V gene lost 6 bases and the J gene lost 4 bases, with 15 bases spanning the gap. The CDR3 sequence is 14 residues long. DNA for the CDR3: TGTGCCAGCAGCACTCGGACAGCCCCCACTGAAGCTTTCTTT. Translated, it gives CASSTRTAPTEAFF.

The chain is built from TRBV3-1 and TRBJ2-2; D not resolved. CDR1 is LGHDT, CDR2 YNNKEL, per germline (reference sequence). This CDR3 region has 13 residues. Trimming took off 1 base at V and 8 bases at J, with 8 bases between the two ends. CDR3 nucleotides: TGTGCCAGCAGCCAAGCCCAATGGGGGGAGCTGTTTTTT. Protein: CASSQAQWGELFF.

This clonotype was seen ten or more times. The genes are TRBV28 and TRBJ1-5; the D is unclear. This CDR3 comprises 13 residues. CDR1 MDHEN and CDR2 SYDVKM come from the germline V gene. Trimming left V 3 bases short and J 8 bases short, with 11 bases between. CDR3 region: CASSLEGQKPQHF. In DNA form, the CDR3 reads TGTGCCAGCAGTTTGGAGGGCCAGAAGCCCCAGCATTTT.